This is a list of T cell receptor beta chains from one sample in a study of CD8 T cells in Susac syndrome. MiXCR, applied by TCRdb to the immunoSEQ multiplex PCR reads, yields one record per CDR3 protein. Of 80,000 or so distinct CDR3 sequences in the sample, roughly 96% were seen once. Sample: CD8+ T cells from PBMCs. The receptors come from a human donor with Susac syndrome. CDR3s include the opening cysteine and the closing phenylalanine or tryptophan. A D gene is named only where the DNA matches it firmly. A row's size may be missing; if present it is once, few, many or a size class.

V,J,size,D,CDR3,DNA
TRBV13,TRBJ2-3,-,-,CASSLGRRDTQYF,TGTGCCAGCAGCTTAGGGAGGAGAGATACGCAGTATTTT
TRBV6-2/TRBV6-3,TRBJ2-6,-,TRBD1,CASSYPRAGGPGANVLTF,TGTGCCAGCAGTTACCCGAGGGCAGGGGGCCCTGGGGCCAACGTCCTGACTTTC
TRBV25-1,TRBJ2-3,-,-,CASSELGADTQYF,TGTGCCAGCAGTGAATTGGGAGCAGATACGCAGTATTTT
TRBV13,TRBJ2-5,-,TRBD1,CASSSTGQGSETQYF,TGTGCCAGCAGCTCAACCGGACAGGGGTCCGAGACCCAGTACTTC
TRBV14,TRBJ2-3,-,-,CASSPNPGDTQYF,TGTGCCAGCAGCCCCAACCCGGGGGATACGCAGTATTTT
TRBV28,TRBJ2-3,-,-,CASSLNALEQYF,TGTGCCAGCAGTTTAAACGCCCTCGAGCAGTATTTT
TRBV13,TRBJ2-5,-,-,CASSPRALVETQYF,TGTGCCAGCAGCCCTCGGGCCCTAGTAGAGACCCAGTACTTC
TRBV2,TRBJ2-1,-,-,CASYGSNEQFF,TGTGCCAGCTATGGGAGTAATGAGCAGTTCTTC
TRBV7-9,TRBJ2-1,-,-,CASTGRGGSSYNEQFF,TGTGCCAGCACTGGCAGAGGGGGGAGCTCCTACAATGAGCAGTTCTTC
TRBV6-1,TRBJ2-1,-,TRBD2,CASSEASGGANEQFF,TGTGCCAGCAGTGAAGCTAGCGGGGGGGCCAATGAGCAGTTCTTC
TRBV11-2,TRBJ2-2,few,TRBD1,CASSSSGQGYTGELFF,TGTGCCAGCAGCTCCAGCGGACAGGGATACACCGGGGAGCTGTTTTTT
TRBV5-6,TRBJ1-2,-,-,CASSLSTAHNYGYTF,TGTGCCAGCAGCTTATCGACCGCTCATAACTATGGCTACACCTTC
TRBV27,TRBJ1-5,-,-,CASSPGGRQPQHF,TGTGCCAGCAGTCCCGGGGGGCGTCAGCCCCAGCATTTT
TRBV7-9,TRBJ1-3,-,-,CASSLATVRDNSGNTIYF,TGTGCCAGCAGCTTAGCAACTGTCCGGGACAACTCTGGAAACACCATATATTTT
TRBV5-6,TRBJ2-3,-,-,CASSHPDSLSGDTQYF,TGTGCCAGCAGCCACCCGGACAGTCTTAGCGGAGATACGCAGTATTTT
TRBV25-1,TRBJ2-1,-,-,CASSEYRGGEQFF,TGTGCCAGCAGTGAATACCGGGGAGGTGAGCAGTTCTTC
TRBV29-1,TRBJ2-5,-,TRBD1,CSARQGGEETQYF,TGCAGCGCTCGACAGGGTGGGGAGGAGACCCAGTACTTC
TRBV6-5,TRBJ2-7,once,-,CASSYGREQYF,TGTGCCAGCAGTTATGGTCGGGAGCAGTACTTC
TRBV5-1,TRBJ2-5,-,TRBD2,CASSRVAGGRQETQYF,TGCGCCAGCAGCCGTGTAGCGGGGGGACGACAAGAGACCCAGTACTTC
TRBV6-5,TRBJ2-5,once,TRBD2,CASSGGAETQYF,TGTGCCAGCAGCGGGGGGGCTGAGACCCAGTACTTC
TRBV7-9,TRBJ2-1,-,TRBD1,CASSTGQGADNEQFF,TGTGCCAGCAGCACTGGACAGGGCGCGGACAATGAGCAGTTCTTC
TRBV19,TRBJ1-1,-,-,CASRDAGYTEAFF,TGTGCCAGTAGGGACGCAGGGTATACTGAAGCTTTCTTT
TRBV7-9,TRBJ1-1,once,-,CASSERGEGAFF,TGTGCCAGCAGCGAGAGGGGGGAGGGCGCTTTCTTT
TRBV12-3/TRBV12-4,TRBJ1-1,-,-,CASSLTAEAFF,TGTGCCAGCAGTTTAACAGCTGAAGCTTTCTTT
TRBV30,TRBJ1-1,once,-,CAWRHPRVGTEAFF,TGTGCCTGGAGACACCCCAGGGTGGGCACTGAAGCTTTCTTT
TRBV29-1,TRBJ2-3,-,-,CSGGRDSDTQYF,TGCAGCGGGGGGCGGGATTCAGATACGCAGTATTTT
TRBV15,TRBJ2-7,-,-,CATSDRISYEQYF,TGTGCCACCAGCGACAGGATTTCCTACGAGCAGTACTTC
TRBV27,TRBJ2-1,-,TRBD1,CASSLPGQKNEQFF,TGTGCCAGCAGTTTACCGGGACAGAAGAATGAGCAGTTCTTC
TRBV28,TRBJ2-5,-,-,CASKIGPKETQYF,TGTGCCAGCAAGATAGGGCCGAAAGAGACCCAGTACTTC
TRBV28,TRBJ2-3,-,TRBD1,CASGLPGQGAPGTDTQYF,TGTGCCAGCGGACTCCCGGGACAGGGGGCGCCAGGAACAGATACGCAGTATTTT
TRBV5-6,TRBJ1-4,once,-,CASSFEAEKLFF,TGTGCCAGCAGCTTCGAAGCGGAAAAACTGTTTTTT
TRBV24-1,TRBJ2-1,once,-,CATSDPGTSYNEQFF,TGTGCCACCAGTGACCCGGGGACCAGCTACAATGAGCAGTTCTTC
TRBV7-9,TRBJ2-5,-,-,CASRPEGLAETQYF,TGTGCCAGCAGGCCGGAGGGGCTAGCGGAGACCCAGTACTTC
TRBV7-7,TRBJ1-1,-,-,CASSLDPNTEAFF,TGTGCTAGCAGCTTGGATCCAAACACTGAAGCTTTCTTT
TRBV29-1,TRBJ2-1,-,-,CSARGGGIYNEQFF,TGCAGCGCCCGAGGGGGGGGCATCTACAATGAGCAGTTCTTC
TRBV20-1,TRBJ2-5,-,-,CSATPLGRDQETQYF,TGCAGTGCAACCCCTCTGGGCAGGGACCAAGAGACCCAGTACTTC
TRBV14,TRBJ2-1,-,-,CASSPPLGGNRNEQFF,TGTGCCAGCAGCCCCCCGTTAGGAGGGAATCGCAATGAGCAGTTCTTC
TRBV7-3,TRBJ2-7,-,-,CASSRGMGSYEQYF,TGTGCCAGCAGCCGGGGGATGGGGTCCTACGAGCAGTACTTC
TRBV10-3,TRBJ2-3,-,TRBD2,CAISDRFSGIGDTQYF,TGTGCCATCAGTGATCGGTTTAGCGGGATTGGGGATACGCAGTATTTT
TRBV7-9,TRBJ1-5,once,-,CASSLASAGTSNQPQHF,TGTGCCAGCAGCTTAGCGTCGGCAGGGACCAGCAATCAGCCCCAGCATTTT
TRBV2,TRBJ1-5,-,-,CASSPDRNQPQHF,TGTGCCAGCAGCCCGGACAGAAATCAGCCCCAGCATTTT
TRBV20-1,TRBJ2-7,-,-,CSARASRLGVYEQYF,TGCAGTGCTAGAGCCTCCCGGCTAGGGGTCTACGAGCAGTACTTC
TRBV29-1,TRBJ1-3,-,-,CSVIPGHQNTIYF,TGCAGCGTGATACCGGGACACCAAAACACCATATATTTT
TRBV4-1,TRBJ2-1,-,-,CASSQENPPRDEQFF,TGCGCCAGCAGCCAAGAAAACCCGCCACGGGATGAGCAGTTCTTC
TRBV27,TRBJ1-5,-,TRBD1,CASSPLTGVNQPQHF,TGTGCCAGCAGTCCCCTAACAGGGGTCAATCAGCCCCAGCATTTT
TRBV27,TRBJ2-3,once,-,CASSFPGHGGDTQYF,TGTGCCAGCAGTTTCCCTGGGCATGGGGGAGATACGCAGTATTTT
TRBV20-1,TRBJ2-7,-,-,CSARDLNSTYEQYF,TGCAGTGCTAGAGATCTTAATAGTACCTACGAGCAGTACTTC
TRBV7-6,TRBJ1-1,-,TRBD1,CASSPGQGAATEAFF,TGTGCCAGCAGCCCGGGACAGGGGGCGGCCACTGAAGCTTTCTTT
TRBV15,TRBJ2-5,-,-,CATRPVERRETQYF,TGTGCCACCAGACCTGTTGAACGGAGGGAGACCCAGTACTTC
TRBV7-2,TRBJ2-1,once,TRBD2,CASSWGSGGPYNEQFF,TGTGCCAGCAGCTGGGGTTCGGGGGGGCCCTACAATGAGCAGTTCTTC
TRBV14,TRBJ1-1,-,-,CASSHLMRAGGEAFF,TGTGCCAGCAGCCACCTCATGAGGGCGGGAGGAGAAGCTTTCTTT
TRBV9,TRBJ1-2,-,TRBD1,CASRDGTGPPGYTF,TGTGCCAGCAGAGACGGGACAGGGCCACCTGGCTACACCTTC
TRBV27,TRBJ1-5,-,-,CASSLSVAGDQPQHF,TGTGCCAGCAGTTTATCGGTGGCAGGCGACCAGCCCCAGCATTTT
TRBV27,TRBJ2-5,once,TRBD1,CASRPGTAFQETQYF,TGTGCCAGCCGGCCCGGGACAGCCTTCCAAGAGACCCAGTACTTC
TRBV20-1,TRBJ2-7,-,TRBD1,CSARPGTGGYEQYF,TGCAGTGCTAGACCTGGGACAGGGGGCTACGAGCAGTACTTC
TRBV4-2,TRBJ1-2,-,TRBD1,CASSQGVEGQEANYGYTF,TGTGCCAGCAGCCAAGGAGTCGAAGGACAGGAGGCTAACTATGGCTACACCTTC
TRBV2,TRBJ2-7,-,-,CASSDGPGGLYEQYF,TGTGCCAGCAGTGATGGCCCAGGGGGACTCTACGAGCAGTACTTC
TRBV14,TRBJ2-1,-,-,CASSSIQEAYNEQFF,TGTGCCAGCAGCTCCATTCAGGAGGCTTACAATGAGCAGTTCTTC
TRBV12-3/TRBV12-4,TRBJ1-2,-,-,CASSYGGDGYGYTF,TGTGCCAGCAGTTATGGGGGGGATGGCTATGGCTACACCTTC